This T cell receptor (beta chain) stems from a study of blood T cells in healthy people across ages. Whole-study findings and limits: The authors considered diversity estimates from one million T cells to be underestimates. Higher diversity, along with more naive CD4+ cells, distinguished long-lived donors from aged donors.

Through a sample-barcoded 5' primer and a J-beta primer mix, a second PCR was run for 7 to 11 cycles. MiXCR, run by TCRdb on the 5' RACE reads, gives a single entry per CDR3 protein. The sample holds 1,800,000 or so distinct CDR3 sequences, 35% to 50% seen once. This clonotype was seen ten or more times. As yet, its antigen is unknown. The CDR3 has 14 residues. Germline assignment: CDR1 MNHEY and CDR2 SVGEGT. Deletions cut 6 bases from V and 7 bases from J, with 19 bases between. The specimen sequenced was blood. The chain carries TRBV6-2 or TRBV6-3 and TRBJ2-7; D is possibly TRBD1 (6 bases). This receptor was obtained from a human donor in good health. CDR3 bases: TGTGCCAGCAGCCGGGACACTGTCCTCTTGGAGCAGTACTTC. Translated, it gives CASSRDTVLLEQYF.